This TCR beta chain was recorded in a study of blood T cell repertoires in COVID-19. In the study overall: Acute and convalescent COVID-19 samples came from the United States, Italy and Spain. T cells, B-cell-depleted T cells, or PBMCs supplied cDNA or gDNA.

Original data processing: Nucleated cell number was recorded as an estimate derived from reference gene primer amplification. The table came from immunoSEQ multiplex PCR; TCRdb's copy has only in-frame clones and leaves some out. Clonal size and the V and J genes are those of that table, whereas D and trimming came from the DNA. The data show some 200,000 clones, around 84% seen once. Seattle cases were enrolled at active infection and followed longitudinally. The CDR3 extends over 16 amino acids. The germline V and J ends were trimmed by 2 bases and 4 bases, with 14 bases remaining between them. Germline V gene sequence: CDR1 SGHVS, CDR2 FQNEAQ.

The rearrangement uses TRBV7-8 and TRBJ2-2; D remains ambiguous. The receptor's source is a woman aged 70 to 79 with COVID-19, enrolled during active disease. The specimen sequenced was peripheral blood. CDR3 sequence (DNA): TGTGCCAGCAGCTTATTTCCACGGTTAAGCACCGGGGAGCTGTTTTTT. Translating gives CASSLFPRLSTGELFF.